This is a list of T cell receptor beta chains from one sample in a study of blood T cell repertoires in COVID-19. TCRdb's table, derived via immunoSEQ multiplex PCR, lists solely in-frame clones and lacks some. The sample gives about 80,000 clones, 65% to 85% of which show up once; around two fifths is in the top ten. Sequenced: peripheral blood. The receptors originated from a man aged 80 or over with active or convalescent COVID-19. The CDR3 runs from the conserved cysteine through the conserved F or W.

TRBJ1-3,TRBV2,CASKPDSSGNTIYF
TRBJ2-3,TRBV27,CASTSRDTYTDTQYF
TRBJ2-1,TRBV7-9,CASRLTGGGTIEQFF
TRBJ2-5,TRBV30,CAWSVRRSGGALQETQYF
TRBJ2-1,TRBV7-9,CASARQWAGEGNEQFF
TRBJ2-5,TRBV4-1,CASSRGRGRQEAQYF
TRBJ1-5,TRBV10-1,CASSEDRAYNQPQHF
TRBJ2-1,TRBV5-1,CASSLSTGGNYNEQFF
TRBJ2-2,TRBV5-1,CASSDRTGNTGELFF
TRBJ1-4,TRBV5-5,CASSSLTGSDEKLFF
TRBJ2-2,TRBV4-2,CASSRQLAGDGGELFF
TRBJ2-3,TRBV2,CASSEGSGPTDTQYF
TRBJ1-1,TRBV2,CASRQFLTEAFF
TRBJ2-1,TRBV11-3,CASSPQGGQPYNEQFF
TRBJ2-2,TRBV10-1,CASSETGSTGELFF
TRBJ1-2,TRBV11-2,CASSTRTGRGGYTF
TRBJ1-2,TRBV5-1,CASSQAQGSGVYYGYTF
TRBJ2-2,TRBV12-3/TRBV12-4,CASKGASTGELFF
TRBJ1-4,TRBV5-1,CASSLAAGPGDEKLFF
TRBJ2-2,TRBV5-1,CASSLQGAGGELFF
TRBJ2-3,TRBV19,CASKGAAGGPGSTDTQYF
TRBJ2-3,TRBV10-3,CAISIAGESTDTQYF
TRBJ1-1,TRBV5-4,CASSLQGGYTEAFF
TRBJ2-6,TRBV5-1,CASSRAIRDRASGANVLTF
TRBJ2-1,TRBV27,CASSFRGYMGRNEQFF
TRBJ1-5,TRBV24-1,CATSDLQAPLYYSNQPQHF
TRBJ1-1,TRBV2,CASRVTAEAFF
TRBJ2-5,TRBV27,CASRQGAGFGTQYF
TRBJ1-1,TRBV12-3/TRBV12-4,CASTSGRDTEAFF
TRBJ2-1,TRBV3-1/TRBV3-2,CASSQDVANYNEQFF
TRBJ1-5,TRBV30,CAWSHGEGYQPQHF
TRBJ1-2,TRBV2,CATSKVQGNYGYTF
TRBJ1-3,TRBV5-6,CASSLDRVTGNTIYF
TRBJ2-2,TRBV9,CASHRNRDRNTGELFF
TRBJ2-1,TRBV18,CASSESVGLAGANEQFF
TRBJ2-2,TRBV5-6,CASIPGQGSAGELFF
TRBJ2-3,TRBV4-2,CASSQDPEGDTQYF
TRBJ1-1,TRBV19,CATSLTVRGPEAFF
TRBJ2-6,TRBV5-4,CASSLPTPGSGANVLTF
TRBJ1-4,TRBV5-1,CASSSGTANEKLFF
TRBJ1-6,TRBV6-4,CASSDSGSPLHF
TRBJ2-3,TRBV30,CAWSVGQGSSTDTQYF
TRBJ1-1,TRBV2,CASSRQGVENTEAFF
TRBJ2-1,TRBV5-1,CASRGLAGGDGVEQFF
TRBJ2-2,TRBV29-1,CGARTGENTGELFF
TRBJ2-1,TRBV14,CASSQLAGGGEQFF
TRBJ1-3,TRBV11-1,CASSLSKRYSGNTIYF
TRBJ1-4,TRBV4-2,CASSQGGQGREKLFF
TRBJ1-2,TRBV19,CASSIDEGSNGYTF
TRBJ1-3,TRBV11-2,CASSLDLGAYTIYF
TRBJ1-4,TRBV28,CASGLNLRGGREKLFF
TRBJ1-6,TRBV7-8,CASSLRDSPLHF